This passage covers 9 T cell receptor beta chains from one sample sequenced in a study of T cell clusters in autoimmune cytopenias. TRB amplification used approximately 250 ng of peripheral blood genomic DNA. Multiplex touch-down PCR amplified TRB using TRB-A and TRB-B pools in one tube. TCRdb re-called the multiplex PCR reads and shows each CDR3 protein once, DNA omitted. Listed are more than 2,500 distinct CDR3 sequences; almost 5% falls within the top ten. The sample was peripheral blood. The receptors stem from a human donor with an autoimmune cytopenia or autoimmune hepatitis (not recorded which).

This clonotype is medium-sized by frequency. The CDR3 reads CSVTRTAGETQYF. The chain combines TRBV29-1 with TRBJ2-5; with no DNA, the TCRdb D assignment of TRBD2 cannot be verified. The CDR3 totals 13 residues. Germline values: CDR1 SQVTM, CDR2 ANQGSEA.

By frequency, this clonotype registers medium-sized (0.01 to 0.1%). The genes are TRBV7-6 and TRBJ2-7; without DNA, the TCRdb call of TRBD2 cannot be checked. Per the germline V gene, CDR1 is SGHVS and CDR2 is FNYEAQ. This CDR3 is 11 amino acids long. CDR3 in amino acids: CASSLVDWRDF.

This clonotype counts as medium-sized by frequency. The chain combines TRBV11-1 with TRBJ2-7; TCRdb proposes TRBD1, but this gene call is untestable without DNA. This CDR3 has 15 residues. Per the germline V gene, CDR1 is SGHAT and CDR2 is FQDESV (reference sequence). CDR3 protein: CASSLGARVPYEQYF. Together with reference TRBV11-1 and TRBJ2-7, the CDR3 gives the full variable domain: EAEVAQSPRYKITEKSQAVAFWCDPISGHATLYWYRQILGQGPELLVQFQDESVVDDSQLPKDRFSAERLKGVDSTLKIQPAELGDSAMYLCASSLGARVPYEQYFGPGTRLTVT.

The CDR3 loop reads CASSITDRGSWQPQHF. The chain is built from TRBV19 and TRBJ1-5; the D call of TRBD1 rests on TCRdb alone, since no DNA is present to check it. Germline CDR1 and CDR2: LNHDA and SQIVND (reference sequence). CDR3 size: 16 residues.

The chain links TRBV30 to TRBJ1-1. This CDR3 contains 12 residues. Germline V gene sequence: CDR1 GTSNPN, CDR2 SVGIG (reference sequence). CDR3: CAWTLVGTEAFF. Filled out from reference TRBV30 and TRBJ1-1, the complete variable domain reads SQTIHQWPATLVQPVGSPLSLECTVEGTSNPNLYWYRQAAGRGLQLLFYSVGIGQISSEVPQNLSASRPQDRQFILSSKKLLLSDSGFYLCAWTLVGTEAFFGQGTRLTVV.

Measured by frequency, this clonotype is medium-sized (0.01 to 0.1%). V and J are TRBV13 and TRBJ2-1; without DNA, the TCRdb call of TRBD2 cannot be checked. This CDR3 spans 18 amino acids. CDR1 and CDR2 from the germline V gene are PRHDT and FYEKMQ (reference sequence). The CDR3 loop reads CASSTWGSSGEIDNEQFF.

This clonotype is classed as large by frequency. V and J are TRBV19 and TRBJ2-7; the D call from TCRdb, TRBD2, cannot be confirmed without DNA. Germline-derived CDR1 and CDR2 are LNHDA and SQIVND (reference sequence). The CDR3 contains 13 residues. CDR3 region: CASRLGPNYEQYF.

The rearrangement uses TRBV12-3 or TRBV12-4 and TRBJ2-7; TCRdb calls TRBD1, which cannot be checked without DNA. The CDR3 is 14 residues long. CDR3 loop: CASCPRTPSHEQYF.

This clonotype shows up as medium-sized by frequency. The chain combines TRBV27 with TRBJ2-7; TCRdb returns TRBD1, unconfirmable since there is no DNA. The CDR3 has 14 amino acids. Germline V lookup: CDR1 MNHEY, CDR2 SMNVEV (reference sequence). The CDR3 spells CASRDRGGSYEQYF.